This T cell receptor (beta chain) was recorded in a study of radiation and T cells in renal cell carcinoma. Study-wide results and caveats: In blood, top tumor clones expanded by 2 weeks, shrinking by 4.

TCRdb's table, derived via immunoSEQ multiplex PCR, lists solely in-frame clones and lacks some. The table has around 9,600 clones, roughly 50% seen once. The junction had 16 bases not matched to a gene; V was cut back by 0 bases and J by 5 bases. CDR1 and CDR2 from the germline V gene are MGHRA and YSYEKL. There are 19 residues in the CDR3. For this clone: Antigen specificity is unknown.

Regarding treatment: 15 Gy SBRT to primary tumor, nephrectomy 4 weeks later. Nephrectomy followed 15 Gy stereotactic body radiation by 4 weeks. This chain uses TRBV4-1 with TRBJ1-1; 9 bases match TRBD1. The sample consisted of tumor tissue, taken from a patient whose treatment included radiotherapy and nephrectomy. The TCR originated in a man between 60 and 70 years old with renal cell carcinoma. CDR3 DNA sequence: TGCGCCAGCAGCCAAGATCCGGCGGGACAGGGTTGGGTTAGGACTGAAGCTTTCTTT. Its translation: CASSQDPAGQGWVRTEAFF.